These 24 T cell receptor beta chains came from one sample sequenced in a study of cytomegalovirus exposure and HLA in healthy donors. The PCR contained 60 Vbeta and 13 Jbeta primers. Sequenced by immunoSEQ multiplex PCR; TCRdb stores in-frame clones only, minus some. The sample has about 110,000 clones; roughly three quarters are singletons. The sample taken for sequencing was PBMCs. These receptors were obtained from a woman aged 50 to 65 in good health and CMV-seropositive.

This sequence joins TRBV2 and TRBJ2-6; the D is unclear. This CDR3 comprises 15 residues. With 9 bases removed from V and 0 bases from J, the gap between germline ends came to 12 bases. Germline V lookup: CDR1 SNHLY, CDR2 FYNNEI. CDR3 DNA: TGTGCCAGTCGGAGCAGCCTCTCTGGGGCCAACGTCCTGACTTTC. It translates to CASRSSLSGANVLTF.

The CDR3 nucleotides read TGTGCCAGCAGTGAAGAAAAGCGTGGCTACACCTTC. This translates into CASSEEKRGYTF. This chain uses TRBV6-5 with TRBJ1-2; the D is unclear. The germline V gene has CDR1 MNHEY and CDR2 SVGAGI. The CDR3 loop spans 12 amino acids. Trimming stripped 5 bases from V and 7 bases from J, with 11 bases between.

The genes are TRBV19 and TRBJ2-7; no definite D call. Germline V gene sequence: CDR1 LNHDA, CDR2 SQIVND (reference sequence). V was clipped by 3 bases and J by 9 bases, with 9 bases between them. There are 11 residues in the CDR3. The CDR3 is CASSIQGAQYF. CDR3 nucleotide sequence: TGTGCCAGTAGTATTCAAGGAGCGCAGTACTTC. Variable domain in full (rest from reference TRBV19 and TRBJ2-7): DGGITQSPKYLFRKEGQNVTLSCEQNLNHDAMYWYRQDPGQGLRLIYYSQIVNDFQKGDIAEGYSVSREKKESFPLTVTSAQKNPTAFYLCASSIQGAQYFGPGTRLTVT.

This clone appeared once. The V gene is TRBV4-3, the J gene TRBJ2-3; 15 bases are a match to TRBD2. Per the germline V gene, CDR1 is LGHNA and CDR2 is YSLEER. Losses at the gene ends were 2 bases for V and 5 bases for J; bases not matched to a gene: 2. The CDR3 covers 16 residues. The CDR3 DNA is TGCGCCAGCAGCCAAAGGACTAGCGGGGGGGGAGATACGCAGTATTTT. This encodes CASSQRTSGGGDTQYF.

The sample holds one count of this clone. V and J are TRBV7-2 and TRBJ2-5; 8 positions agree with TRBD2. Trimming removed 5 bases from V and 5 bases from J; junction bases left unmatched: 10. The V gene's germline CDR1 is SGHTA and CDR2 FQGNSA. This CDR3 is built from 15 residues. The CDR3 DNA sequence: TGTGCCAGCAGCCTCGACGGGGGGGCAGGTGAGACCCAGTACTTC. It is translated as CASSLDGGAGETQYF.

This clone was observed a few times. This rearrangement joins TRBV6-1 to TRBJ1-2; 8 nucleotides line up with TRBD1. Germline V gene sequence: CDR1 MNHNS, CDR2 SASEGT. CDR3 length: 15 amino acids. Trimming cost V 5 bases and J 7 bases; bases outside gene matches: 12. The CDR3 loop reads CASSSLDRGGGGYTF. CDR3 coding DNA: TGTGCCAGCAGTTCCTTAGACAGGGGAGGAGGTGGCTACACCTTC.

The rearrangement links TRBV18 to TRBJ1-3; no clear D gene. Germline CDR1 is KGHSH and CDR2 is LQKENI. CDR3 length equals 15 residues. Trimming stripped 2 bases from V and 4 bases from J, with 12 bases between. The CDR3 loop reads CASSPDSRRGNTIYF. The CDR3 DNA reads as TGTGCCAGCTCACCAGACTCCCGGAGGGGAAACACCATATATTTT.

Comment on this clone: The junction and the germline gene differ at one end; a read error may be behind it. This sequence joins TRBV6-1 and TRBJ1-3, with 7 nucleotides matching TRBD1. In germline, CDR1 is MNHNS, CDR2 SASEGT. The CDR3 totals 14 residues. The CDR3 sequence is CASSEAPGGSTIYF. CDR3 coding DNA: TGTGCCAGCAGTGAAGCCCCAGGGGGAAGCACCATATATTTT.

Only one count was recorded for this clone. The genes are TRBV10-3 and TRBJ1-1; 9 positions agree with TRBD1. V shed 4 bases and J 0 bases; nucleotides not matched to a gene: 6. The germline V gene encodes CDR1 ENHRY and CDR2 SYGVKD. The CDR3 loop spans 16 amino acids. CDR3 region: CAISGGTGIMNTEAFF. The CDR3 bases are TGTGCCATCAGTGGGGGGACAGGGATCATGAACACTGAAGCTTTCTTT.

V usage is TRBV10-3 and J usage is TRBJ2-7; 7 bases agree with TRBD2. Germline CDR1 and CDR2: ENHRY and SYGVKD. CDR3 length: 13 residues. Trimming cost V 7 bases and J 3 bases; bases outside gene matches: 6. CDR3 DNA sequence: TGTGCCATCATGCGGGAGATGGGCTACGAGCAGTACTTC. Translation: CAIMREMGYEQYF.

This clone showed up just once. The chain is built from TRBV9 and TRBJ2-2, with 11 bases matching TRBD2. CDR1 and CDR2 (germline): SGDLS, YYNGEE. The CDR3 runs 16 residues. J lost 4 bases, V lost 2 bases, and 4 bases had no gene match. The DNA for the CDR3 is TGTGCCAGCAGCGTGGGGGGGACTAGCGGCACCGGGGAGCTGTTTTTT. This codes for CASSVGGTSGTGELFF.

In DNA form, the CDR3 reads TGTGCCAGCAGCTCATTGGGGACAGGGGTCTACGAGCAGTACTTC. It yields the protein CASSSLGTGVYEQYF. The rearrangement joins TRBV5-4 to TRBJ2-5, with 10 bases lining up with TRBD1. TRBJ2-7 matches the DNA end more closely, so the J call is doubtful. CDR1 and CDR2 (germline): SGHNT, YYREEE (reference sequence). The CDR3 has 15 residues.

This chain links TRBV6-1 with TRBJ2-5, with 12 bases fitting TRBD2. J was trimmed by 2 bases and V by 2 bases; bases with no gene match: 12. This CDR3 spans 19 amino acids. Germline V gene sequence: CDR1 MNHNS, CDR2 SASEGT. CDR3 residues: CASSERPSGGAGGQETQYF. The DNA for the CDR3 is TGTGCCAGCAGTGAAAGGCCTAGCGGGGGGGCCGGGGGTCAAGAGACCCAGTACTTC.

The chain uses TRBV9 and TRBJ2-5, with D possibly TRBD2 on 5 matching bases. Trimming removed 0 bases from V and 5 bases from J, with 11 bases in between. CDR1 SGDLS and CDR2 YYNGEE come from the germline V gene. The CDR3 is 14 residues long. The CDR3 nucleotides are TGTGCCAGCAGCGTAGAAGAGGGTCTGGAGACCCAGTACTTC. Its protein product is CASSVEEGLETQYF.

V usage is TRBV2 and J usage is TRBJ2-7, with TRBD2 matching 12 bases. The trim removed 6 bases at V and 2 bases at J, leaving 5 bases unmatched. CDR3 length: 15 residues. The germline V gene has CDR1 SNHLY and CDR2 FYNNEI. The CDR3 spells CASRSLAGGPYEQYF. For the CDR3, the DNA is TGTGCCAGCAGATCGCTAGCGGGAGGGCCCTACGAGCAGTACTTC.

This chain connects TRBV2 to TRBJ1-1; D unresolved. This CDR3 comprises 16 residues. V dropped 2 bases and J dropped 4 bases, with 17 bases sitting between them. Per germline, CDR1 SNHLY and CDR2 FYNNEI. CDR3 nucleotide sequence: TGTGCCAGCAGTGAATTCCAGTCCGTCCTCGCCACTGAAGCTTTCTTT. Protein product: CASSEFQSVLATEAFF.

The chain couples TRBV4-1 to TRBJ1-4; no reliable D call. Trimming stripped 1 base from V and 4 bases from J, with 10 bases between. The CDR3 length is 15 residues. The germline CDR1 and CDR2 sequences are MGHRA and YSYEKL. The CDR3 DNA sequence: TGCGCCAGCAGCCAAGCGGCGGTGGGTAATGAAAAACTGTTTTTT. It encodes CASSQAAVGNEKLFF.

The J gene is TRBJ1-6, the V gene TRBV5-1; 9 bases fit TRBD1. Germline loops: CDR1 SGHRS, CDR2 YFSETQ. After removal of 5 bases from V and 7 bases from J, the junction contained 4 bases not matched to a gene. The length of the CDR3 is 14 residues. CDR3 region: CASSKTGGNSPLHF. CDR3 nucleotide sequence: TGCGCCAGCAGTAAGACAGGGGGAAATTCACCCCTCCACTTT.

The CDR3 loop is CASSLQGIYGYTF. In DNA form, the CDR3 reads TGTGCCAGCAGCTTACAGGGGATCTATGGCTACACCTTC. V is TRBV7-2 and J is TRBJ1-2, with D perhaps matching TRBD1 (6 bases). This CDR3 region has 13 residues. Trimming took 2 bases from V and 4 from J, leaving 8 bases between them. The germline CDR1 and CDR2 sequences are SGHTA and FQGNSA.

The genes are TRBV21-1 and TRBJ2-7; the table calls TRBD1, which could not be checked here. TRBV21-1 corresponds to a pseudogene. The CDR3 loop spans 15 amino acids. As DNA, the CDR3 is TGTGCCAGCAGCAAAGGAAGGGGGCGCTCCTACGAGCAGTACTTC. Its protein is CASSKGRGRSYEQYF.

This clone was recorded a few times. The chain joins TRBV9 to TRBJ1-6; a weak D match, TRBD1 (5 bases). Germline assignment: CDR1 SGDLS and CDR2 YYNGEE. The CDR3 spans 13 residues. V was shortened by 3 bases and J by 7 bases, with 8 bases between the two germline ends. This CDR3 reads CASSDRQNSPLHF. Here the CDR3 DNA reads TGTGCCAGCAGCGACCGACAGAATTCACCCCTCCACTTT.

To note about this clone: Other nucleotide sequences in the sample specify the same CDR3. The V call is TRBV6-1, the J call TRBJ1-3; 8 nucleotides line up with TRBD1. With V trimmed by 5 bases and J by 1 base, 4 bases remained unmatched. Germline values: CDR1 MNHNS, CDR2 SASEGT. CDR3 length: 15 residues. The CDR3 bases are TGTGCCAGCAGTCCAGGGGGCAGGTCTGGAAACACCATATATTTT. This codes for CASSPGGRSGNTIYF.

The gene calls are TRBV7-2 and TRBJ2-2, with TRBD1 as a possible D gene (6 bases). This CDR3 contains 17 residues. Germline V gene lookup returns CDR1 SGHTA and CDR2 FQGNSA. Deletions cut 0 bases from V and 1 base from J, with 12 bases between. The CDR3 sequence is CASSLAPPGQNTGELFF. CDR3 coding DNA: TGTGCCAGCAGCTTAGCACCTCCGGGACAGAACACCGGGGAGCTGTTTTTT.

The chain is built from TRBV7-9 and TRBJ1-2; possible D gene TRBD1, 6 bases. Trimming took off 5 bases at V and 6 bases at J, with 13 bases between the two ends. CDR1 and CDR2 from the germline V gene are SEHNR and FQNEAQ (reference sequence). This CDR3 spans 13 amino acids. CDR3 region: CASSPSGGHGYTF. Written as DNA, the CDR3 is TGTGCCAGCAGCCCCTCGGGGGGGCATGGCTACACCTTC.